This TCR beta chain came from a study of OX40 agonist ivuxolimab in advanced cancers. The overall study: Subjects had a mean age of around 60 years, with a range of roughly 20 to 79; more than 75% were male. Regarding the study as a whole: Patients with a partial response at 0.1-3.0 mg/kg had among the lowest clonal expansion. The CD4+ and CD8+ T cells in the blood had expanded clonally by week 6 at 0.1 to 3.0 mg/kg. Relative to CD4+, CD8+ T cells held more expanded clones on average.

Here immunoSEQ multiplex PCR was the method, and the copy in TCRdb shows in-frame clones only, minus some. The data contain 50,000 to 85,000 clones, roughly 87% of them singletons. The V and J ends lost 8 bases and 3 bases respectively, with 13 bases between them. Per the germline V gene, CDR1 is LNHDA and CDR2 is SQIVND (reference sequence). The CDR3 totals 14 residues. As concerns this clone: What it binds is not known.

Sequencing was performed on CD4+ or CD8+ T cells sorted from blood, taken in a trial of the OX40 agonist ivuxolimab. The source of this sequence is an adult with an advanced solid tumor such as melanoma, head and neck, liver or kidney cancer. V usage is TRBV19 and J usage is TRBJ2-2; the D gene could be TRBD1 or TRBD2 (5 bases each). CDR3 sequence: CASSGTGYTGELFF. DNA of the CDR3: TGTGCCAGTTCAGGGACGGGTTACACCGGGGAGCTGTTTTTT.